This paragraph covers one T cell receptor (beta chain) sequence. Its antigen is undetermined. The donors were healthy bone marrow donors. Primers: 60 Vbeta forward and 13 Jbeta reverse. Sequencing used immunoSEQ multiplex PCR; TCRdb keeps in-frame clones, though not all of them. The sample has 110,000 to 150,000 clones, approximately 9% seen once. The sample comes from a study of cytomegalovirus exposure and HLA in healthy donors. Findings and limits, study-wide: Under in vitro conditions, a few CMV-associated chains were confirmed as specific for CMV antigens. It was likely that a cluster of highly shared sequence variants was a sequencing artifact.

J lost 3 bases, V lost 5 bases, and 6 bases had no gene match. CDR1 is SGHTA and CDR2 is FQGNSA in the germline V gene. The CDR3 spans 15 residues. The clonotype originates from a male donor in good health and CMV-seronegative. The sample was PBMCs. This sequence joins TRBV7-2 and TRBJ2-1; 8 nucleotides line up with TRBD2. In nucleotides, the CDR3 is TGTGCCAGCAGCGTTAGCGGGACACGCTACAATGAGCAGTTCTTC. It yields the protein CASSVSGTRYNEQFF. Full variable domain (rest looked up from reference TRBV7-2 and TRBJ2-1): GAGVSQSPSNKVTEKGKDVELRCDPISGHTALYWYRQSLGQGLEFLIYFQGNSAPDKSGLPSDRFSAERTGGSVSTLTIQRTQQEDSAVYLCASSVSGTRYNEQFFGPGTRLTVL.